These 21 T cell receptor beta chains were sequenced from one sample in a study of regulatory T cells in long-lasting Graves disease. Sample time point: newly diagnosed GD, antithyroid drugs for less than 3 months. Construction of the TCR library relied on RNA isolated from PBMCs. Through Arm-PCR of CDR3 regions and iRepertoire HTBI primers, TCR beta libraries were built. In TCRdb, the multiplex PCR reads were re-called with MiXCR into one record per CDR3 protein. The repertoire holds hundreds of thousands of distinct CDR3 sequences, with around a sixth as singletons. The sample here was peripheral blood mononuclear cells (PBMCs), taken at new diagnosis, from a patient treated with antithyroid drugs. Receptors originate from a female donor with Graves disease.

There are many counts of this clonotype. The V gene is TRBV12-3 or TRBV12-4, the J gene TRBJ2-7; 8 bases agree with TRBD1. Trimming at V came to 9 bases and at J to 2 bases, leaving 3 bases not matched to a gene. This CDR3 is 12 amino acids long. CDR3 region: CASTQGAYEQYF. The CDR3 DNA reads as TGTGCCAGTACACAGGGGGCCTACGAGCAGTACTTC.

This clonotype was seen repeatedly, ten times or more. The rearrangement joins TRBV12-5 to TRBJ1-6; D remains unclear. Deletions cut 4 bases from V and 7 bases from J, with 17 bases between. The CDR3 consists of 16 residues. In germline, CDR1 is LGHNT, CDR2 FRNRAP. This chain's CDR3 is CASGSLLGPLNSPLHF. CDR3 in DNA: TGTGCTAGTGGTTCCCTGCTCGGGCCCCTAAATTCACCCCTCCACTTT.

This clonotype showed up just a few times. The chain couples TRBV19 to TRBJ2-7, with 7 bases lining up with TRBD2. Germline V gene lookup returns CDR1 LNHDA and CDR2 SQIVND (reference sequence). This CDR3 has 15 residues. V was clipped by 2 bases and J by 1 base; unmatched bases: 5. The CDR3 DNA follows: TGTGCCAGTAGTATAAGCCAGCGGGGTTCCTACGAGCAGTACTTC. Translating gives CASSISQRGSYEQYF.

This chain links TRBV7-3 with TRBJ2-5; D may be TRBD2 (5 bases). The germline gives CDR1 SGHTA, CDR2 FQGTGA. Trimming left V 3 bases short and J 3 bases short, with 8 bases between. The CDR3 spans 13 residues. CDR3: CASSFTREETQYF. The CDR3 DNA follows: TGTGCCAGCAGCTTTACTAGAGAAGAGACCCAGTACTTC.

This clonotype was seen at least ten times. This chain connects TRBV28 to TRBJ1-4; the match to TRBD1 covers 8 bases. Germline V lookup: CDR1 MDHEN, CDR2 SYDVKM. The CDR3 consists of 15 residues. Losses at the gene ends were 6 bases for V and 8 bases for J; bases not matched to a gene: 11. The CDR3 region has the DNA TGTGCCAGCAGAACAACACAGGGGGTGCGGGAAAAACTGTTTTTT. Translation gives CASRTTQGVREKLFF.

V and J are TRBV4-3 and TRBJ2-1, with D maybe TRBD1 (5 bases). CDR1 LGHNA and CDR2 YSLEER come from the germline V gene. This CDR3 spans 14 amino acids. With 0 bases removed from V and 6 bases from J, the gap between germline ends came to 9 bases. The CDR3 loop is CASSQDYQGNEQFF. The CDR3 DNA reads as TGCGCCAGCAGCCAAGATTACCAGGGCAATGAGCAGTTCTTC.

V and J are TRBV5-1 and TRBJ1-5; D gene unclear. Germline V gene data show CDR1 as SGHRS and CDR2 as YFSETQ. Trimming left V 3 bases short and J 4 bases short, with 14 bases between. The CDR3 is made up of 15 amino acids. CDR3 amino acids: CASSSTGNTNQPQHF. CDR3 sequence (DNA): TGCGCCAGCAGCTCGACCGGGAACACAAATCAGCCCCAGCATTTT.

This rearrangement joins TRBV12-5 to TRBJ2-5; D unclear. Germline CDR1 is LGHNT and CDR2 is FRNRAP. The CDR3 is made up of 17 amino acids. V was trimmed by 0 bases and J by 4 bases, leaving 18 bases between them. Here the CDR3 DNA reads TGTGCTAGTGGTTTGGTAAACACCGTTCAAGCCCGAGAGACCCAGTACTTC. This sequence encodes CASGLVNTVQARETQYF.

This rearrangement joins TRBV12-3 or TRBV12-4 to TRBJ2-1, with TRBD1 matching 8 bases. J was trimmed by 6 bases and V by 5 bases; bases with no gene match: 6. The CDR3 consists of 14 residues. The CDR3, as DNA: TGTGCCAGCAGTCCCCGGACAGGGCCCAATGAGCAGTTCTTC. Its translation is CASSPRTGPNEQFF.

This clonotype was observed many times. The J gene is TRBJ2-5, the V gene TRBV28; D is uncertain. From germline, CDR1 is MDHEN and CDR2 SYDVKM. The CDR3 contains 16 residues. V was shortened by 3 bases and J by 5 bases, with 19 bases between the two germline ends. CDR3 residues: CASSLTGPVLRETQYF. For the CDR3, the DNA is TGTGCCAGCAGTTTGACGGGCCCCGTTCTGAGGGAGACCCAGTACTTC.

Many counts were recorded for this clonotype. J is TRBJ1-5 and V is TRBV2, with 7 nucleotides matching TRBD1. The V segment lost 8 bases and the J segment 2 bases; nucleotides outside the gene matches: 6. The CDR3 runs to 14 residues. Germline values: CDR1 SNHLY, CDR2 FYNNEI. The CDR3 DNA follows: TGTGCCAGCCAAGCCGGGACAGGCAATCAGCCCCAGCATTTT. Its translation is CASQAGTGNQPQHF.

This clonotype was seen repeatedly, ten times or more. The CDR3 bases are TGTGCCAGCAGTTACTCGGGGGTCGGGACAACCGCAGTAGGTTTGGGAACCGGGGAGCTGTTTTTT. Its protein is CASSYSGVGTTAVGLGTGELFF. The rearrangement joins TRBV6-5 to TRBJ2-2; D perhaps matches TRBD1 (6 bases). V was shortened by 0 bases and J by 5 bases, with 31 bases between the two germline ends. This CDR3 is 22 amino acids long. The germline CDR1 and CDR2 sequences are MNHEY and SVGAGI.

About this clonotype itself: Only one base separates this from a far larger clonotype, so it likely reflects a read error. The J gene is TRBJ1-2, the V gene TRBV6-2 or TRBV6-3, with 7 nucleotides matching TRBD1. V was clipped by 5 bases and J by 3 bases; unmatched bases: 12. In germline, CDR1 is MNHEY, CDR2 SVGEGT. The length of the CDR3 is 16 residues. CDR3 sequence (DNA): TGTGCCAGCAGTAACCGCAGAGGGGGCGAGGACTATGGCTACACCTTC. Translation gives CASSNRRGGEDYGYTF.

This clonotype has a count of ten or more. The V call is TRBV6-1, the J call TRBJ1-1; 8 bases line up with TRBD1. This CDR3 contains 16 residues. Trimming removed 6 bases from V and 4 bases from J; junction bases left unmatched: 13. In germline, CDR1 is MNHNS, CDR2 SASEGT. CDR3 DNA: TGTGCCAGCAGGCAAGGACAGGGCCTTCTAAGCACTGAAGCTTTCTTT. It codes for CASRQGQGLLSTEAFF.

The table lists this clonotype with a few counts. The CDR3 sequence: CASMEVSTDTQYF. The CDR3 region has the DNA TGCGCCAGCATGGAGGTTAGCACAGATACGCAGTATTTT. This chain uses TRBV5-1 with TRBJ2-3; a weak D match, TRBD2 (5 bases). The ends were cut back, 6 bases at V and 0 bases at J, with 8 bases in the middle. The V gene's germline CDR1 is SGHRS and CDR2 YFSETQ. This CDR3 is 13 amino acids long.

The rearrangement uses TRBV11-3 and TRBJ2-3; 12 bases line up with TRBD2. Looked up from germline, CDR1 is SGHNT and CDR2 is YENEEA. The V gene end was trimmed by 3 bases and the J gene end by 7 bases; junction bases not matched to a gene: 5. The CDR3 is 15 amino acids. CDR3 loop: CASSFRLAGANTQYF. CDR3 bases: TGTGCCAGCAGCTTCAGACTAGCGGGGGCGAATACGCAGTATTTT. The variable domain in full, with the rest retrieved from reference TRBV11-3 and TRBJ2-3, is EAGVVQSPRYKIIEKKQPVAFWCNPISGHNTLYWYLQNLGQGPELLIRYENEEAVDDSQLPKDRFSAERLKGVDSTLKIQPAELGDSAVYLCASSFRLAGANTQYFGPGTRLTVL.

This clonotype was observed many times. CDR3 residues: CASSQGHRETQYF. The CDR3 DNA sequence: TGTGCCAGCAGCCAAGGTCACAGAGAGACCCAGTACTTC. The rearrangement links TRBV3-1 to TRBJ2-5; no definite D call. Germline CDR1 and CDR2: LGHDT and YNNKEL (reference sequence). V was shortened by 1 base and J by 4 bases, with 7 bases between the two germline ends. CDR3 size: 13 residues.

This sequence joins TRBV7-2 and TRBJ1-2; D possibly corresponds to TRBD1 (6 bases). Germline V gene sequence: CDR1 SGHTA, CDR2 FQGNSA. Trimming shortened V by 5 bases and J by 9 bases, and 10 bases separated the two germline ends. This CDR3 region has 11 residues. The CDR3 DNA reads as TGTGCCAGCAGCCTTGGGGACAGCTACACCTTC. As protein: CASSLGDSYTF.

This clonotype was observed a few times. V gene TRBV4-1 combines with J gene TRBJ1-2, with TRBD1 matching 7 bases. The CDR3 sequence is 16 residues long. In germline, CDR1 is MGHRA, CDR2 YSYEKL. V lost 0 bases and J lost 6; bases outside the gene matches: 10. CDR3 DNA: TGCGCCAGCAGCCAAGATTGGCTGGGAGGGGGCAATGGCTACACCTTC. This codes for CASSQDWLGGGNGYTF.

Details on this clonotype: A much more abundant neighbour one base away suggests this may be a read error. The chain is built from TRBV20-1 and TRBJ2-5; D assignment may be TRBD1 or TRBD2 (6 bases each). Germline V CDR1 and CDR2: DFQATT, SNEGSKA (reference sequence). This CDR3 is 12 amino acids long. The V gene lost 6 bases and the J gene lost 11 bases, with 19 bases spanning the gap. As DNA, the CDR3 is TGCAGTGCCTTGGGGGGCCTGGATGAGCAGTACTTC. Its translation is CSALGGLDEQYF.

This clonotype was detected many times. V is TRBV10-3 and J is TRBJ1-1; D is unclear. This CDR3 has 13 residues. Germline values: CDR1 ENHRY, CDR2 SYGVKD. V was shortened by 0 bases and J by 4 bases, with 6 bases between the two germline ends. CDR3 nucleotides: TGTGCCATCAGTGAGTCGGGTAGCACTGAAGCTTTCTTT. Its translation is CAISESGSTEAFF.